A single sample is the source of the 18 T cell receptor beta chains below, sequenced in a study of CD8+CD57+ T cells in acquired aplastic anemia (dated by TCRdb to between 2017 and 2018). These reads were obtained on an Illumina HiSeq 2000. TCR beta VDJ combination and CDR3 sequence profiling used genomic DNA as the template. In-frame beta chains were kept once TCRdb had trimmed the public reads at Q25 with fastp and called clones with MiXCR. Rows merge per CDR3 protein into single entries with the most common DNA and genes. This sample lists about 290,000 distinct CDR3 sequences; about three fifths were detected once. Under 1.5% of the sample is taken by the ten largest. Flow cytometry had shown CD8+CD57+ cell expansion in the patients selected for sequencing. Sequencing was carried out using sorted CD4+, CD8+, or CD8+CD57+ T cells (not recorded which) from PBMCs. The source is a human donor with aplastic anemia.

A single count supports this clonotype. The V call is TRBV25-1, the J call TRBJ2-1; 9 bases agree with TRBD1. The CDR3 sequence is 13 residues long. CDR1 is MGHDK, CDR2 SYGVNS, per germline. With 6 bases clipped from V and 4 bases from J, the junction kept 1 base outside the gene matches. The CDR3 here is CASRDRGYNEQFF. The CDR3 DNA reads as TGTGCCAGCAGGGACAGGGGATACAATGAGCAGTTCTTC. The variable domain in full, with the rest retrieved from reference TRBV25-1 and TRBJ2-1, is EADIYQTPRYLVIGTGKKITLECSQTMGHDKMYWYQQDPGMELHLIHYSYGVNSTEKGDLSSESTVSRIRTEHFPLTLESARPSHTSQYLCASRDRGYNEQFFGPGTRLTVL.

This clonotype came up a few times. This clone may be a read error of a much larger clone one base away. CDR3 sequence (DNA): TGTGCCAGCACCCCGACTAGAGGGGGGGATACGCAGTATTTT. Encoded protein: CASTPTRGGDTQYF. The rearrangement links TRBV6-1 to TRBJ2-3; possibly TRBD1 or TRBD2 for D (6 bases each). Germline values: CDR1 MNHNS, CDR2 SASEGT. The CDR3 contains 14 residues. The V end was cut by 7 bases, the J end by 6 bases, with 17 bases between.

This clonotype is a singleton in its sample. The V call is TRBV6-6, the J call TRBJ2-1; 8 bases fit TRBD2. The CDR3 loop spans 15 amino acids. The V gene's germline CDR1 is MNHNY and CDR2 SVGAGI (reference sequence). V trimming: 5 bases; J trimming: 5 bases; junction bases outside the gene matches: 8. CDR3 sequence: CASSPRLAKDNEQFF. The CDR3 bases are TGTGCCAGCAGTCCGAGACTAGCGAAGGACAATGAGCAGTTCTTC.

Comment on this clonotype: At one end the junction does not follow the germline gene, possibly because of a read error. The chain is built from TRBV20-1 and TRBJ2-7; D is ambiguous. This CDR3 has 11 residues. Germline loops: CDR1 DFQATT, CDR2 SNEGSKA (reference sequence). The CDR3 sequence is CSASSGYEECF. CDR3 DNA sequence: TGCAGTGCTAGTTCCGGGTACGAGGAGTGCTTC.

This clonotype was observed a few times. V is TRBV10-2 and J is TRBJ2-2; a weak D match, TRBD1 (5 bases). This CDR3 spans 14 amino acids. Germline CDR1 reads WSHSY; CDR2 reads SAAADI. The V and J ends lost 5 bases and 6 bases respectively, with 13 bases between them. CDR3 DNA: TGCGCCAGCAGTAAGGGGCCTGGGGCCGGGGAGCTGTTTTTT. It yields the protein CASSKGPGAGELFF.

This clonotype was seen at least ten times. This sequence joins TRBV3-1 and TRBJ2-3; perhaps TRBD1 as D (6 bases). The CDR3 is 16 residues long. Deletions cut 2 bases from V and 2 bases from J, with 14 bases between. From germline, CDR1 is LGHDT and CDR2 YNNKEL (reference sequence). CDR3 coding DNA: TGTGCCAGCAGCCAAAATTCTGGACAGACCACAGATACGCAGTATTTT. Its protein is CASSQNSGQTTDTQYF.

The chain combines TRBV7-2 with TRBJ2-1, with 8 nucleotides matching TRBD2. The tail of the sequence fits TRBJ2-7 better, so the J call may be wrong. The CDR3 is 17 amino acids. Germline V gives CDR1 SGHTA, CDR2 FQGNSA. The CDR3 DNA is TGTGCCAGCAGCTTAATCCCCCTAGCGGGTGGTAAAAATGAGCAGTACTTC. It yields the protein CASSLIPLAGGKNEQYF.

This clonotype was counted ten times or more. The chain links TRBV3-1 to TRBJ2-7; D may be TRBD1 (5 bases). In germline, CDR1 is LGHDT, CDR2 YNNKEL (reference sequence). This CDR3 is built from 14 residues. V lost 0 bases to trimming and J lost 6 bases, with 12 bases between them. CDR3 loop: CASSQDRVVAEQYF. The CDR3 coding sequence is TGTGCCAGCAGCCAAGACAGGGTCGTTGCCGAGCAGTACTTC.

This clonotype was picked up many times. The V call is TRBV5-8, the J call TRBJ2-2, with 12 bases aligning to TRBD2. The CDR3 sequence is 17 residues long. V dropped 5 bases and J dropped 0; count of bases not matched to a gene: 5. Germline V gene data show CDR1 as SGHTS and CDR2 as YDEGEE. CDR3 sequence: CASSRRTSGTNTGELFF. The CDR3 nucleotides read TGTGCCAGCAGTCGACGGACTAGCGGGACGAACACCGGGGAGCTGTTTTTT.

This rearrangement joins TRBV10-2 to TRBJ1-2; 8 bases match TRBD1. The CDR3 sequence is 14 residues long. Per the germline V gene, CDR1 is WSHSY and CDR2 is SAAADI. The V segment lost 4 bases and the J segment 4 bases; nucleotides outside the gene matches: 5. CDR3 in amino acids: CASSGRTGSYGYTF. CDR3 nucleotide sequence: TGCGCCAGCAGTGGGCGGACAGGGAGCTATGGCTACACCTTC.

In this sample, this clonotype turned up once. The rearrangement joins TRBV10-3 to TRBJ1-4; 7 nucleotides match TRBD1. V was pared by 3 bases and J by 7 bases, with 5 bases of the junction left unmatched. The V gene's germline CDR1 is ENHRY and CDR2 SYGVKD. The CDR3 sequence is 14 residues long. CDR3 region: CAISDPGGVEKLFF. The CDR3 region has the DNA TGTGCCATCAGTGATCCAGGGGGTGTTGAAAAACTGTTTTTT.

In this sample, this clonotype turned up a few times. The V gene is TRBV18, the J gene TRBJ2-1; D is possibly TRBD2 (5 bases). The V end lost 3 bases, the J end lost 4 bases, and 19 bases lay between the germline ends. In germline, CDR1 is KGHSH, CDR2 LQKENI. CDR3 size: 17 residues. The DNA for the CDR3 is TGTGCCAGCTCACCTAGCCTTCGAGAGGGCCTGTACAATGAGCAGTTCTTC. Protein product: CASSPSLREGLYNEQFF.

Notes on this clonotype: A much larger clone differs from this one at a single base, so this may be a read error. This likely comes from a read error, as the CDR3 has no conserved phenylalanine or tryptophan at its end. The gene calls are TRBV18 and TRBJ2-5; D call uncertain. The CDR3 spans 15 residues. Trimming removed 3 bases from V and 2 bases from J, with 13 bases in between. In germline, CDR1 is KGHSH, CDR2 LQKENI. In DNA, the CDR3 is TGTGCCAGCTCACCGCCCGCCACTCGACAAGAGACCCAGTACCTC. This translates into CASSPPATRQETQYL.

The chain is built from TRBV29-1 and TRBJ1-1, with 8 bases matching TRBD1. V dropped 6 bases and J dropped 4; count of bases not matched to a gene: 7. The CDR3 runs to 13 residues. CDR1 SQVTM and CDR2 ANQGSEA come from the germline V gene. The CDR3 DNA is TGCAGCGTGGACAGGGCCGCGGGCACTGAAGCTTTCTTT. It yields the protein CSVDRAAGTEAFF. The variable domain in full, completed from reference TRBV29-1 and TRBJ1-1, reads SAVISQKPSRDICQRGTSLTIQCQVDSQVTMMFWYRQQPGQSLTLIATANQGSEATYESGFVIDKFPISRPNLTFSTLTVSNMSPEDSSIYLCSVDRAAGTEAFFGQGTRLTVV.

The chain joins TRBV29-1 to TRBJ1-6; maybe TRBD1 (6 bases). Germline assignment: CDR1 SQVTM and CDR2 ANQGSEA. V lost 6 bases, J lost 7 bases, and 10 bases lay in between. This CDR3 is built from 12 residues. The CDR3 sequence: CSVRDTNSPLHF. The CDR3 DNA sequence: TGCAGCGTCCGGGACACCAATTCACCCCTCCACTTT.

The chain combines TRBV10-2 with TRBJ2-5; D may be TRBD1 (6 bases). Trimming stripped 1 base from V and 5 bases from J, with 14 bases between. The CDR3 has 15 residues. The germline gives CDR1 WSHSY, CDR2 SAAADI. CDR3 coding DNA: TGCGCCAGCAGTGAGTGGGGGCCGACCTGGGAGACCCAGTACTTC. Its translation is CASSEWGPTWETQYF.

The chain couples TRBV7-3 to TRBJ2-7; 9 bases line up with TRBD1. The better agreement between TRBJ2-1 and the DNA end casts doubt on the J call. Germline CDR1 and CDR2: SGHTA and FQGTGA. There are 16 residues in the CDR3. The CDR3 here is CASSLMAGQGVYEQFF. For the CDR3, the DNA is TGTGCCAGCAGCTTAATGGCGGGACAGGGTGTCTATGAGCAGTTCTTC.

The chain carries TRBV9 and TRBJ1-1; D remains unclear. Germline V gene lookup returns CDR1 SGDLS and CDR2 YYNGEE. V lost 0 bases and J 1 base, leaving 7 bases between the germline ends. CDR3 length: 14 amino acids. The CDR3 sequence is CASSVAGRNTEAFF. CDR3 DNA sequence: TGTGCCAGCAGCGTAGCGGGCAGGAACACTGAAGCTTTCTTT.